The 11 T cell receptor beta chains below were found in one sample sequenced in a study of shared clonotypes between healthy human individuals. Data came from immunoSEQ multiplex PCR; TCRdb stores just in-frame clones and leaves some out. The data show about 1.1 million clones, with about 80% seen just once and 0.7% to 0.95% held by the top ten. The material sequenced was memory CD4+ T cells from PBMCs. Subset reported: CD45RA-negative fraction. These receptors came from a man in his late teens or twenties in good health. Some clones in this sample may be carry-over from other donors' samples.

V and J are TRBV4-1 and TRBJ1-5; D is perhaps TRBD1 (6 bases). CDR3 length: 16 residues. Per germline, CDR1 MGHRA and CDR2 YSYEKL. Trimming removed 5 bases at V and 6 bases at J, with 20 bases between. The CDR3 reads CASSDDPTGLVQPQHF. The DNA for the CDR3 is TGCGCCAGCAGCGATGACCCCACAGGGCTAGTTCAGCCCCAGCATTTT.

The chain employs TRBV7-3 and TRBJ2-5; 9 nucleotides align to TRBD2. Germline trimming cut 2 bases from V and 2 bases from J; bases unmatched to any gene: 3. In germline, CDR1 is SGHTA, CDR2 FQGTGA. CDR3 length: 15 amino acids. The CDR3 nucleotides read TGTGCCAGCAGCTTACTAGCGGGAAGTCAAGAGACCCAGTACTTC. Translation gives CASSLLAGSQETQYF.

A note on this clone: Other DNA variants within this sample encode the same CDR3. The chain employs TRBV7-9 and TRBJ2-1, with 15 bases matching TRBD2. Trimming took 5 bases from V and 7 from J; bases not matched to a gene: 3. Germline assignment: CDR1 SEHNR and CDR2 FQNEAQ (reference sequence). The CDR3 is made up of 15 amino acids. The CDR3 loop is CASSPGTSGGNEQFF. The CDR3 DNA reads TGTGCCAGCAGCCCCGGGACTAGCGGGGGGAATGAGCAGTTCTTC.

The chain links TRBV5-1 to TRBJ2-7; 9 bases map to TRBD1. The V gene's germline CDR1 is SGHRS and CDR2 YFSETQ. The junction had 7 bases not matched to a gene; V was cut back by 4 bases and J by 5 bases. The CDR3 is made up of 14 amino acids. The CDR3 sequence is CASSAEDRGDEQYF. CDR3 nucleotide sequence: TGCGCCAGCAGCGCCGAGGACAGGGGCGACGAGCAGTACTTC.

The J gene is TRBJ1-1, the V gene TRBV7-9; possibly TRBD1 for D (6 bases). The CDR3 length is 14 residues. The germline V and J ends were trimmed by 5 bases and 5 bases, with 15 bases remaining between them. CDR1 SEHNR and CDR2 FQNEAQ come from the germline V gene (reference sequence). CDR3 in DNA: TGTGCCAGCAGCCCAAACAGGGTGCGAACTGAAGCTTTCTTT. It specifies CASSPNRVRTEAFF.

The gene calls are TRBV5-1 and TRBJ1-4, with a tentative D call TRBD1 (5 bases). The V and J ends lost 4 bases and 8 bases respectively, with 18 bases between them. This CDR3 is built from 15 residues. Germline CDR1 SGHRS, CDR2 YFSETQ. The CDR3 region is CASSQIPERGEKLFF. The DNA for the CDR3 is TGCGCCAGCAGCCAAATCCCGGAGAGGGGCGAAAAACTGTTTTTT.

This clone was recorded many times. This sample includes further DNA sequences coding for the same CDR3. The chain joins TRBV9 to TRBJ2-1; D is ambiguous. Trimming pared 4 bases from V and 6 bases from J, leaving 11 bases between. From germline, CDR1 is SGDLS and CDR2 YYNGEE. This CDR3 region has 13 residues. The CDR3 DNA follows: TGTGCCAGCAGCCTAGTGGGGTCCAATGAGCAGTTCTTC. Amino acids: CASSLVGSNEQFF.

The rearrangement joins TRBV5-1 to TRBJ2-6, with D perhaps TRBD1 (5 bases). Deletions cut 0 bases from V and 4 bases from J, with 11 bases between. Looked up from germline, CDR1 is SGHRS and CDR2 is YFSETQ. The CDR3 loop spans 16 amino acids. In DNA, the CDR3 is TGCGCCAGCAGCTTGGTAGGGGCGCCGGGGGCCAACGTCCTGACTTTC. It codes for CASSLVGAPGANVLTF. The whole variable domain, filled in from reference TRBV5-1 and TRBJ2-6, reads KAGVTQTPRYLIKTRGQQVTLSCSPISGHRSVSWYQQTPGQGLQFLFEYFSETQRNKGNFPGRFSGRQFSNSRSEMNVSTLELGDSALYLCASSLVGAPGANVLTFGAGSRLTVL.

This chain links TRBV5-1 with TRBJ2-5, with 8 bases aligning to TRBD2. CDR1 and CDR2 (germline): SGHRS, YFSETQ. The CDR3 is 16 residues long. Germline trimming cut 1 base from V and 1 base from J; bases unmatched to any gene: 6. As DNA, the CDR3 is TGCGCCAGCAGCTTGACAGCGGGAGTGGCCCAAGAGACCCAGTACTTC. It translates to CASSLTAGVAQETQYF.

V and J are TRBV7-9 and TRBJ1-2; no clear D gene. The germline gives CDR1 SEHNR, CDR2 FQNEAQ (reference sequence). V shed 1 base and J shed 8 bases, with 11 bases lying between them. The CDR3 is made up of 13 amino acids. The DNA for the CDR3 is TGTGCCAGCAGCTTAGATGGGGTTTGGGGCTACACCTTC. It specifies CASSLDGVWGYTF.

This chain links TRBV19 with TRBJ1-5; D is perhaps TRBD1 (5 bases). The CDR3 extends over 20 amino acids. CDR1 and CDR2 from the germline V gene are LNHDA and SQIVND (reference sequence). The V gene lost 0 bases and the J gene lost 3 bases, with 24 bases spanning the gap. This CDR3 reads CASSIDLRRGSGRPNQPQHF. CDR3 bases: TGTGCCAGTAGTATAGATTTACGACGGGGCTCCGGCAGGCCCAATCAGCCCCAGCATTTT.